The 12 T cell receptor beta chains in this list originate from one sample, sequenced in a study of T cell responses to AZD1222 COVID-19 vaccine. Data came from immunoSEQ multiplex PCR; TCRdb stores just in-frame clones and leaves some out. The data show 75,000 to 80,000 clones, more than 60% seen once. This specimen consisted of peripheral blood, obtained 28 days after the second dose of the MenACWY control vaccine. These receptors originate from an adult who received the MenACWY meningococcal vaccine as a control.

V and J are TRBV4-2 and TRBJ2-5; 8 bases align to TRBD2. CDR1 LGHNA and CDR2 YNFKEQ come from the germline V gene. There are 16 residues in the CDR3. Germline trimming cut 1 base from V and 3 bases from J; bases unmatched to any gene: 7. The CDR3 here is CASSQGPGGGEETQYF. In nucleotides, the CDR3 is TGTGCCAGCAGCCAAGGGCCCGGGGGGGGCGAAGAGACCCAGTACTTC.

V is TRBV2 and J is TRBJ1-3; D gene ambiguous. Germline CDR1 is SNHLY and CDR2 is FYNNEI. Trimming removed 7 bases at V and 2 bases at J, with 6 bases between. The length of the CDR3 is 12 residues. The CDR3 coding sequence is TGTGCCAGCACCCCGCCTGGAAACACCATATATTTT. Protein: CASTPPGNTIYF.

This clone was seen only a few times. The gene calls are TRBV4-1 and TRBJ1-6; no clear D gene. The CDR3 totals 15 residues. The V end was cut by 1 base, the J end by 10 bases, with 14 bases between. Germline loops: CDR1 MGHRA, CDR2 YSYEKL. CDR3 in DNA: TGCGCCAGCAGCCAAGTTCTTGGAGTCCTATCACCCCTCCACTTT. It encodes CASSQVLGVLSPLHF.

The rearrangement uses TRBV2 and TRBJ2-2; 9 bases map to TRBD2. Germline V gene data show CDR1 as SNHLY and CDR2 as FYNNEI. There are 15 residues in the CDR3. V gave up 4 bases and J gave up 5 bases; unmatched junction bases: 5. As DNA, the CDR3 is TGTGCCAGCAGTGCTGACAGCGGGGGGACCGGGGAGCTGTTTTTT. This translates into CASSADSGGTGELFF.

J is TRBJ1-1 and V is TRBV11-1; 10 bases match TRBD1. With 4 bases clipped from V and 2 bases from J, the junction kept 4 bases outside the gene matches. This CDR3 region has 15 residues. Germline lookup yields CDR1 SGHAT and CDR2 FQDESV (reference sequence). CDR3 loop: CASSSGQGRNTEAFF. The CDR3 DNA is TGTGCCAGCAGCTCGGGACAGGGGAGAAACACTGAAGCTTTCTTT.

The chain couples TRBV2 to TRBJ2-7; 8 bases line up with TRBD1. The junction had 11 bases not matched to a gene; V was cut back by 4 bases and J by 6 bases. Germline CDR1 reads SNHLY; CDR2 reads FYNNEI. This CDR3 has 15 residues. CDR3 region: CASSGGQDWPREQYF. The CDR3 DNA is TGTGCCAGCAGTGGGGGACAGGACTGGCCCCGCGAGCAGTACTTC.

The chain recombines TRBV4-2 with TRBJ1-4, with D hard to call. Germline assignment: CDR1 LGHNA and CDR2 YNFKEQ. The CDR3 has 18 amino acids. Trimming took 0 bases from V and 2 from J, leaving 16 bases between them. CDR3 region: CASSQDVPTAFTNEKLFF. In nucleotides, the CDR3 is TGTGCCAGCAGCCAAGATGTCCCAACAGCCTTCACTAATGAAAAACTGTTTTTT.

This chain joins TRBV28 and TRBJ2-1; tentative D call: TRBD1 (5 bases). With 9 bases removed from V and 2 bases from J, the gap between germline ends came to 14 bases. There are 14 residues in the CDR3. The germline gives CDR1 MDHEN, CDR2 SYDVKM. CDR3 amino acids: CASSPRQTYNEQFF. Written as DNA, the CDR3 is TGTGCCAGTTCTCCCCGACAGACCTACAATGAGCAGTTCTTC.

The chain carries TRBV10-2 and TRBJ2-7; D is possibly TRBD1 or TRBD2 (5 bases each). CDR1 is WSHSY, CDR2 SAAADI, per germline. There are 14 residues in the CDR3. Trimming stripped 6 bases from V and 2 bases from J, with 14 bases between. The CDR3 DNA reads as TGCGCCAGCAGCGACGATTGGGGACCCTACGAGCAGTACTTC. It specifies CASSDDWGPYEQYF.

The chain employs TRBV7-9 and TRBJ2-2; no firm D call. The CDR3 runs 15 residues. V lost 2 bases and J lost 5, with 12 bases in between. Per germline, CDR1 SEHNR and CDR2 FQNEAQ (reference sequence). For the CDR3, the DNA is TGTGCCAGCAGCTTATATAGGGATGGTACCGGGGAGCTGTTTTTT. It yields the protein CASSLYRDGTGELFF.

The rearrangement uses TRBV28 and TRBJ1-4; D not certain. V was cut by 6 bases and J by 8 bases, with 13 bases left in between. The CDR3 has 13 amino acids. CDR1 and CDR2 from the germline V gene are MDHEN and SYDVKM. CDR3 sequence (DNA): TGTGCCAGCAGCACCACCATACTAGAAAAACTGTTTTTT. Amino acids: CASSTTILEKLFF.

There are a few counts of this clone. The rearrangement links TRBV7-9 to TRBJ1-2; D is uncertain. The germline V gene has CDR1 SEHNR and CDR2 FQNEAQ (reference sequence). There are 14 residues in the CDR3. V shed 6 bases and J shed 7 bases, with 18 bases lying between them. DNA of the CDR3: TGTGCCAGCAGTCCCCCCGAGGGTTTTCGTGGCTACACCTTC. It specifies CASSPPEGFRGYTF.